This TCR beta chain originates from a study of blood T cells in healthy people across ages. V lost 6 bases, J lost 1 base, and 9 bases stayed unmatched. Germline CDR1 and CDR2: DFQATT and SNEGSKA (reference sequence). The CDR3 runs to 15 residues. Study results and caveats: Compared with aged donors, long-lived donors showed fewer expanded clones, suggesting selection.

Remarks on this clonotype: What it binds is unknown.

PCR was performed a second time for about 7 to 11 cycles using a sample-barcoded 5' primer and a J-beta primer mix. All samples yielded 2.5 million or more CDR3-containing paired-end reads. TCRdb reprocessed the 5' RACE reads with MiXCR, giving one entry per CDR3 protein. Found here are a few hundred thousand distinct CDR3 sequences, 27% of them singletons; the top ten hold 3% to 4%. This sample also belongs to another study, concerning T cells of mothers and their children. That report adds: There was no detection of any persistent microchimeric T cell clones.

The source material was blood. The chain uses TRBV20-1 and TRBJ2-5, with TRBD1 identical over 9 bases. This clonotype was sampled from a boy younger than 10 in good health. The CDR3 reads CSATATGGFQETQYF. As DNA, the CDR3 is TGCAGTGCCACGGCGACAGGGGGATTCCAAGAGACCCAGTACTTC.